The entry that follows covers one T cell receptor (beta chain) sequence. Sequencing used immunoSEQ multiplex PCR; TCRdb keeps in-frame clones, though not all of them. The sample contains 33,000 or so clones, 82% of which appear only once. The germline gives CDR1 KGHSH, CDR2 LQKENI. CDR3 length equals 15 residues. V lost 3 bases, J lost 0 bases, and 5 bases stayed unmatched. This sample is drawn from a study of PD-L1 blockade in urothelial cancer. The time point here: pretreatment peripheral blood. The sample was PBMCs, taken around atezolizumab (anti-PD-L1) treatment. This clonotype was sampled from a man aged 55 to 70 with urothelial cancer. The V call is TRBV18, the J call TRBJ2-7, with 7 positions matching TRBD1. The CDR3 DNA sequence: TGTGCCAGCTCACCTACAGGGGATAGCTCCTACGAGCAGTACTTC. It specifies CASSPTGDSSYEQYF.